A single sample gave rise to the 19 T cell receptor beta chains below, sequenced in a study of T cells in Graves' hyperthyroidism and ophthalmopathy. The investigators amplified TCR beta CDR3 regions from RNA transcripts. Carried out on the TCR CDR3, a first-round RT-PCR used the HTBI primer set. MiXCR, applied by TCRdb to the multiplex PCR reads, yields one record per CDR3 protein. The table lists 350,000 to 500,000 distinct CDR3 sequences, around 13% of them singletons, with more than 4.5% in the top ten. Sequenced: blood. The source is a woman younger than 30 with Graves' hyperthyroidism.

Remarks on this clonotype: Mismatch with germline at one junction end may stem from a read error. The rearrangement joins TRBV12-3 or TRBV12-4 to TRBJ2-1; 9 bases agree with TRBD2. The CDR3 length is 16 residues. For the CDR3, the DNA is TGTGCCAGCAGTTCATGGACTAGCGAAACCTACAATGGGCAGTTCTTC. The encoded protein is CASSSWTSETYNGQFF.

This clonotype was recorded at least ten times. J is TRBJ1-1 and V is TRBV30; D gene ambiguous. Germline-derived CDR1 and CDR2 are GTSNPN and SVGIG (reference sequence). Deletions cut 2 bases from V and 3 bases from J, with 10 bases between. The CDR3 has 13 amino acids. This chain's CDR3 is CAWSKIEDTEAFF. The CDR3 DNA is TGTGCCTGGAGTAAAATTGAAGACACTGAAGCTTTCTTT.

This clonotype was recorded at least ten times. The chain recombines TRBV18 with TRBJ1-1; the D gene is possibly TRBD1 (6 bases). With 10 bases removed from V and 4 bases from J, the gap between germline ends came to 16 bases. The germline gives CDR1 KGHSH, CDR2 LQKENI. The CDR3 has 13 residues. The CDR3, as DNA: TGTGCCACCACTCACTCCAGGGGCACTGAAGCTTTCTTT. This codes for CATTHSRGTEAFF. The entire variable domain, with the rest obtained from reference TRBV18 and TRBJ1-1, is as follows: NAGVMQNPRHLVRRRGQEARLRCSPMKGHSHVYWYRQLPEEGLKFMVYLQKENIIDESGMPKERFSAEFPKEGPSILRIQQVVRGDSAAYFCATTHSRGTEAFFGQGTRLTVV.

In this sample, this clonotype turned up many times. The gene calls are TRBV6-6 and TRBJ2-5; D gene unclear. CDR3 length: 16 residues. Germline CDR1 is MNHNY and CDR2 is SVGAGI (reference sequence). Between the trimmed V and J ends, which lost 0 bases and 2 bases, there was a span of 13 bases. The CDR3 loop is CASSYSSLTLQETQYF. The CDR3 DNA reads as TGTGCCAGCAGTTACTCGAGTCTAACTTTACAAGAGACCCAGTACTTC.

This clonotype was seen a handful of times. DNA for the CDR3: TGTGCCAGCAGAGCCCGAGGAGGGCCCTATGGCTACACCTTC. Translated: CASRARGGPYGYTF. This rearrangement joins TRBV27 to TRBJ1-2; no reliable D call. CDR3 length: 14 residues. V lost 6 bases and J lost 4, with 15 bases in between. Germline V gene lookup returns CDR1 MNHEY and CDR2 SMNVEV (reference sequence).

This clonotype was seen many times. The V call is TRBV15, the J call TRBJ2-7; no firm D call. CDR1 is LNHNV and CDR2 is YYDKDF in the germline V gene (reference sequence). The CDR3 runs to 16 residues. V lost 0 bases, J lost 5 bases, and 17 bases lay in between. The CDR3 region is CATSRDPTDPTDEQYF. CDR3 sequence (DNA): TGTGCCACCAGCAGAGATCCGACGGACCCTACGGACGAGCAGTACTTC.

This chain uses TRBV3-2 with TRBJ2-2; no check of the table's D call, TRBD1, against the DNA was made. TRBV3-2 is assigned pseudogene status. The CDR3 is 16 amino acids. CDR3 in amino acids: CASSQVYRPNTGELFF. The CDR3 DNA reads TGTGCCAGCAGCCAAGTCTACAGGCCGAACACCGGGGAGCTGTTTTTT.

This clonotype was found many times. The chain has TRBV20-1 and TRBJ2-1, with a possible D match to TRBD1 (6 bases). The CDR3 loop spans 14 amino acids. Trimming took off 3 bases at V and 9 bases at J, with 18 bases between the two ends. In germline, CDR1 is DFQATT, CDR2 SNEGSKA (reference sequence). The CDR3 region has the DNA TGCAGTGCTAGGGGGGCAGGTGGCTGGGGTGAGCAGTTCTTC. Protein: CSARGAGGWGEQFF.

This clonotype was counted only a few times. This chain joins TRBV15 and TRBJ2-1; 8 nucleotides line up with TRBD2. The CDR3 loop spans 15 amino acids. CDR1 LNHNV and CDR2 YYDKDF come from the germline V gene (reference sequence). Trimming took 3 bases from V and 12 from J; bases not matched to a gene: 13. This CDR3 reads CATSSRAGETVAQFF. The CDR3 bases are TGTGCCACCAGCAGCCGAGCGGGAGAAACAGTCGCGCAGTTCTTC.

As to this clonotype: Just one base apart from a much larger clone, this may be a read error. The chain carries TRBV10-3 and TRBJ1-2; no definite D call. This CDR3 has 14 residues. CDR1 is ENHRY, CDR2 SYGVKD, per germline. The CDR3 spells CAIGEGGSNYGYTF. The CDR3 region has the DNA TGTGCCATCGGTGAGGGAGGAAGTAACTATGGCTACACCTTC.

There are many counts of this clonotype. The chain carries TRBV12-3 or TRBV12-4 and TRBJ2-7; 8 bases are a match to TRBD1. The CDR3 sequence is 14 residues long. Trimming cost V 5 bases and J 1 base; bases outside gene matches: 4. The CDR3 protein is CASSRTGGSYEQYF. CDR3 DNA sequence: TGTGCCAGCAGTCGCACAGGGGGATCCTACGAGCAGTACTTC.

This clonotype was picked up a small number of times. V gene TRBV20-1 combines with J gene TRBJ2-7, with D tentatively TRBD2 (5 bases). Germline V gene sequence: CDR1 DFQATT, CDR2 SNEGSKA (reference sequence). CDR3 length: 12 amino acids. Trimming stripped 2 bases from V and 2 bases from J, with 7 bases between. This CDR3 reads CSARPSPYEQYF. The CDR3 DNA reads as TGCAGTGCTAGACCTAGCCCCTACGAGCAGTACTTC.

The chain employs TRBV5-1 and TRBJ2-7; 7 nucleotides match TRBD1. In germline, CDR1 is SGHRS, CDR2 YFSETQ. J lost 3 bases, V lost 4 bases, and 10 bases had no gene match. The CDR3 is made up of 15 amino acids. The CDR3 sequence is CASSHGTEPIYEQYF. In DNA, the CDR3 is TGCGCCAGCAGCCACGGGACAGAGCCGATCTACGAGCAGTACTTC.

This clonotype showed up many times. The chain couples TRBV4-3 to TRBJ2-4; D is perhaps TRBD2 (6 bases). Trimming removed 0 bases at V and 4 bases at J, with 16 bases between. The germline gives CDR1 LGHNA, CDR2 YSLEER. CDR3 length: 17 amino acids. CDR3 residues: CASSQDPQGGRKNIQYF. The CDR3 nucleotides read TGCGCCAGCAGCCAAGATCCCCAGGGAGGAAGGAAAAACATTCAGTACTTC.

The CDR3 loop reads CASSPSDGVLTLYEQYF. CDR3 DNA sequence: TGTGCCAGCAGTCCATCCGATGGGGTCCTCACCCTCTACGAGCAGTACTTC. The V call is TRBV27, the J call TRBJ2-7; D is ambiguous. This CDR3 has 17 residues. V was clipped by 5 bases and J by 3 bases, with 23 bases between them. Germline values: CDR1 MNHEY, CDR2 SMNVEV (reference sequence).

The gene calls are TRBV5-1 and TRBJ2-5, with 9 bases fitting TRBD2. Germline V CDR1 and CDR2: SGHRS, YFSETQ. Trimming took 4 bases from V and 4 from J; bases not matched to a gene: 11. The CDR3 extends over 16 amino acids. The CDR3 here is CASSPDVAGATETQYF. The CDR3 coding sequence is TGCGCCAGCAGCCCAGATGTAGCGGGAGCCACAGAGACCCAGTACTTC.

This clonotype was picked up many times. As DNA, the CDR3 is TGTGCCAGCAGTTACCTCCCCCCCACAGATACGCAGTATTTT. As protein: CASSYLPPTDTQYF. The chain uses TRBV6-5 and TRBJ2-3, with D unresolved. With 2 bases removed from V and 2 bases from J, the gap between germline ends came to 8 bases. Germline CDR1 reads MNHEY; CDR2 reads SVGAGI. This CDR3 has 14 residues.

This clonotype was picked up many times. The chain combines TRBV30 with TRBJ1-1, with D maybe TRBD1 (5 bases). This CDR3 spans 12 amino acids. The V end lost 2 bases, the J end lost 4 bases, and 8 bases lay between the germline ends. In germline, CDR1 is GTSNPN, CDR2 SVGIG (reference sequence). The CDR3 bases are TGTGCCTGGAGTAGAGGGGCCACTGAAGCTTTCTTT. Residues: CAWSRGATEAFF.

This clonotype was counted many times. The V and J genes are TRBV30 and TRBJ2-1, with D maybe TRBD2 (6 bases). V was trimmed by 3 bases and J by 6 bases, leaving 18 bases between them. In germline, CDR1 is GTSNPN, CDR2 SVGIG (reference sequence). The CDR3 contains 15 residues. The CDR3 sequence is CAWRDLAQTLNEQFF. The CDR3 DNA reads TGTGCCTGGAGGGATCTAGCGCAAACCCTCAATGAGCAGTTCTTC.